This T cell receptor (beta chain) was identified in a study of post-analysis software for immune sequencing data. On the study more broadly: Recorded subtypes: relapsing-remitting, secondary progressive, progressive-relapsing; some patients unannotated.

On this clonotype itself: What it recognizes is unknown.

General observations from the study: Co-batched samples clustered tightly together by F measure. Multiple sclerosis was associated with a significant reduction in normalized Chao1 diversity relative to controls.

Carried by the TCR beta cDNA libraries were unique molecular identifiers. Hundreds of thousands of cDNA molecules came from roughly 0.93 to 9.6 million T cells. TCRdb used MiXCR to reprocess the PCR reads, holding one entry per CDR3 protein. The sample carries 750,000 to 950,000 distinct CDR3 sequences, about 53% recorded once. The source is a girl aged 10 to 17 with multiple sclerosis. Sequences were obtained from blood.

The CDR3 nucleotides read TGCAGTGCTCGAACCAGGGTGGGGGGCACTGAAGCTTTCTTT. This codes for CSARTRVGGTEAFF. The chain links TRBV20-1 to TRBJ1-1; D is perhaps TRBD1 (5 bases). The CDR3 covers 14 residues. Trimming removed 5 bases at V and 4 bases at J, with 17 bases between. Germline V gene lookup returns CDR1 DFQATT and CDR2 SNEGSKA (reference sequence).